By sample share, the clone carrying this TCR beta chain is medium-sized. The antigen is undetermined. These data originate in a study of T cell clones after liver transplantation. Looking at the study overall: At least one year of complete immunosuppression withdrawal without enzymes over twice normal defined tolerance.

Study results and caveats: A larger donor-reactive than third-party decline suggested partial antigen-specific deletion.

Data came from immunoSEQ multiplex PCR; TCRdb stores just in-frame clones and leaves some out. The sample holds under 1,500 clones, 38% seen once. Sequencing of dividing CFSE-low cells from the MLR defined alloreactive TCRbeta sequences. Graft donor PBMCs, splenocytes, lymph-node cells, or third-party PBMCs stimulated pre-transplant recipient cells. The receptor was derived from a human patient who received a liver transplant. A share of the T cells may be of graft donor origin. Source material: CD4+ T cells from cultured PBMCs.

CDR3 in DNA: TGTGCCAGCAGTTACTCCGGGCCCAGGGGCCACGAGCAGTACTTC. Encoded protein: CASSYSGPRGHEQYF. V is TRBV6-5 and J is TRBJ2-7, with D tentatively TRBD1 (6 bases). The germline V gene has CDR1 MNHEY and CDR2 SVGAGI. V gave up 0 bases and J gave up 5 bases, with 14 bases separating them. This CDR3 is 15 amino acids long.